Listed below are T cell receptor beta chains from one sample, sequenced in a study of T-cell reconstitution after alpha-beta-depleted transplantation in children. TCRdb processed the PCR reads anew with MiXCR; each CDR3 protein has one entry. The sample records about 90,000 distinct CDR3 sequences, 6.5% to 8.5% being singletons. Specimen: PBMCs from the stem cell graft donor, collected from the stem cell graft. These receptors were taken from a human donor who donated a stem cell graft to a child with congenital amegakaryocytic thrombocytopenia. CDR3s include the opening cysteine and the closing phenylalanine or tryptophan. Fields, in order: clone size, D gene, J gene, V gene, CDR3 protein, CDR3 DNA. A D gene is named only where the DNA matches it firmly. Where a row states a size, it is once, few, many or the class of an expanded clone; other rows omit it.

>many|.|TRBJ2-3|TRBV27
CASSLYAATDTQYF
TGTGCCAGCAGTTTATATGCCGCCACAGATACGCAGTATTTT
>.|TRBD2|TRBJ2-3|TRBV4-1
CASSQEGTSATDTQYF
TGCGCCAGCAGCCAAGAGGGCACTAGCGCCACAGATACGCAGTATTTT
>many|.|TRBJ2-7|TRBV28
CASSRLEQYF
TGTGCCAGCAGCCGGCTCGAGCAGTACTTC
>many|.|TRBJ2-5|TRBV12-3/TRBV12-4
CASSFARGEETQYF
TGTGCCAGCAGTTTCGCCAGGGGAGAGGAGACCCAGTACTTC
>many|TRBD2|TRBJ2-1|TRBV24-1
CATSDPGLAGSAYNEQFF
TGTGCCACCAGTGACCCGGGACTAGCGGGATCGGCCTACAATGAGCAGTTCTTC
>many|.|TRBJ1-6|TRBV4-2
CASSQDWAVTYNSPLHF
TGTGCCAGCAGCCAAGATTGGGCAGTCACCTATAATTCACCCCTCCACTTT
>.|.|TRBJ2-2|TRBV5-6
CASSRPRGTNTGELFF
TGTGCCAGCAGCCGACCTCGTGGTACGAACACCGGGGAGCTGTTTTTT
>many|.|TRBJ2-1|TRBV20-1
CSAHRGNEQFF
TGCAGTGCCCACCGGGGAAATGAGCAGTTCTTC
>many|.|TRBJ1-2|TRBV27
CASSSTGSGNYGYTF
TGTGCCAGCAGTTCTACAGGGTCCGGAAACTATGGCTACACCTTC
>many|.|TRBJ1-1|TRBV12-3/TRBV12-4
CASSWTAPGAEAFF
TGTGCCAGCAGTTGGACAGCCCCGGGGGCTGAAGCTTTCTTT
>many|TRBD2|TRBJ2-3|TRBV15
CATSRSGRSADTQYF
TGTGCCACCAGCCGCAGCGGGAGGTCAGCAGATACGCAGTATTTT
>many|TRBD2|TRBJ2-1|TRBV11-2
CASSFQAGGGNEQFF
TGTGCCAGCAGCTTTCAAGCGGGAGGAGGTAATGAGCAGTTCTTC
>many|.|TRBJ2-7|TRBV27
CASSLLTGSYEQYF
TGTGCCAGCAGTTTATTAACAGGATCCTACGAGCAGTACTTC
>many|.|TRBJ2-3|TRBV28
CASSLLRRSTDTQYF
TGTGCCAGCAGTTTATTAAGGCGGAGCACAGATACGCAGTATTTT
>.|TRBD2|TRBJ2-1|TRBV7-7
CASSLDSGGTLLNEQFF
TGTGCCAGCAGCTTGGATAGCGGGGGGACCCTCTTGAATGAGCAGTTCTTC
>many|.|TRBJ1-5|TRBV2
CASSEGSSNQPQHF
TGTGCCAGCAGTGAAGGGAGTAGCAATCAGCCCCAGCATTTT
>many|.|TRBJ2-1|TRBV7-2
CASSFYGNEQFF
TGTGCCAGCAGCTTCTACGGAAATGAGCAGTTCTTC
>many|TRBD2|TRBJ2-7|TRBV10-3
CATEDSGSGYEQYF
TGTGCCACCGAGGATAGCGGGAGTGGCTACGAGCAGTACTTC
>many|.|TRBJ1-1|TRBV4-2
CASSQAGARNTEAFF
TGTGCCAGCAGCCAAGCCGGGGCCAGAAACACTGAAGCTTTCTTT
>many|.|TRBJ2-7|TRBV7-2
CASSLGPDRRYEQYF
TGTGCCAGCAGCTTAGGGCCAGACAGAAGATACGAGCAGTACTTC
>many|.|TRBJ1-1|TRBV4-1
CASSQALPIPNTEAFF
TGCGCCAGCAGCCAAGCCCTTCCGATACCGAACACTGAAGCTTTCTTT
>.|.|TRBJ2-2|TRBV27
CASSLRGELFF
TGTGCCAGCAGTTTACGAGGGGAGCTGTTTTTT
>.|.|TRBJ1-2|TRBV5-1
CASAVGQGRYGYTF
TGCGCCAGCGCCGTCGGGCAGGGGCGGTACGGCTACACCTTC
>.|.|TRBJ1-1|TRBV6-5
CASRYQGKNTEAFF
TGTGCCAGCAGGTACCAGGGAAAGAACACTGAAGCTTTCTTT
>medium-sized|TRBD2|TRBJ2-1|TRBV27
CTSGGIDNEQFF
TGTACTAGCGGGGGGATCGACAATGAGCAGTTCTTC
>many|.|TRBJ2-3|TRBV7-2
CASSAVTTDTQYF
TGTGCCAGCAGCGCCGTGACCACAGATACGCAGTATTTT
>.|.|TRBJ2-7|TRBV5-6
CAISPAPGSSYEQYF
TGTGCCATCAGCCCTGCCCCAGGGAGCTCCTACGAGCAGTACTTC
>many|.|TRBJ2-5|TRBV5-1
CASSLGVETQYF
TGCGCCAGCAGCTTGGGAGTGGAGACCCAGTACTTC
>many|TRBD2|TRBJ2-7|TRBV7-2
CASSFSGSIYEQYF
TGTGCCAGCAGCTTTAGCGGGAGTATTTACGAGCAGTACTTC
>many|.|TRBJ2-1|TRBV5-1
CASSLRLASQFSNEQFF
TGCGCCAGCAGCTTGCGGTTAGCTAGTCAATTTTCCAATGAGCAGTTCTTC
>.|.|TRBJ1-6|TRBV7-3
CASSLTGGYNSPLHF
TGTGCCAGCAGCTTAACAGGGGGCTATAATTCACCCCTCCACTTT
>many|TRBD1|TRBJ2-1|TRBV3-1
CASSQGTGGEQFF
TGTGCCAGCAGCCAAGGGACAGGCGGTGAGCAGTTCTTC
>few|TRBD2|TRBJ2-1|TRBV18
CASSPTSGGDNEQFF
TGTGCCAGCTCACCCACTAGCGGGGGGGACAATGAGCAGTTCTTC
>many|TRBD1|TRBJ2-1|TRBV25-1
CASRTGGPYNEQFF
TGTGCCAGCAGGACAGGGGGCCCCTACAATGAGCAGTTCTTC
>many|TRBD2|TRBJ2-1|TRBV7-2
CASSYPLAGSYNEQFF
TGTGCCAGCAGCTATCCACTAGCGGGGTCCTACAATGAGCAGTTCTTC
>many|TRBD1|TRBJ2-1|TRBV20-1
CSARDSGQVNNEQFF
TGCAGTGCTAGGGATTCGGGACAGGTAAACAATGAGCAGTTCTTC
>many|TRBD1|TRBJ2-1|TRBV28
CASSPRQGVSEQFF
TGTGCCAGCAGTCCCCGACAGGGGGTGAGTGAGCAGTTCTTC
>many|.|TRBJ2-5|TRBV2
CASSDQETQYF
TGTGCCAGCAGTGACCAAGAGACCCAGTACTTC
>many|.|TRBJ2-6|TRBV5-8
CASRGWRPASSGANVLTF
TGTGCCAGCAGGGGATGGCGACCGGCGAGCTCTGGGGCCAACGTCCTGACTTTC
>many|TRBD2|TRBJ2-1|TRBV4-3
CASSPSSRTSRRNNEQFF
TGCGCCAGCAGCCCTTCATCGCGGACTAGCAGAAGGAACAATGAGCAGTTCTTC
>many|.|TRBJ2-6|TRBV18
CATIQGISGANVLTF
TGTGCCACCATACAGGGTATCTCTGGGGCCAACGTCCTGACTTTC
>.|.|TRBJ1-5|TRBV4-1
CASSQEVGYQPQHF
TGCGCCAGCAGCCAAGAAGTAGGGTACCAGCCCCAGCATTTT
>many|.|TRBJ2-1|TRBV5-1
CASSDRENEQFF
TGCGCCAGCAGCGATAGGGAAAATGAGCAGTTCTTC
>many|TRBD1|TRBJ2-2|TRBV7-6
CASSNWIGTEQPGELFF
TGTGCCAGCAGCAATTGGATCGGGACAGAACAGCCCGGGGAGCTGTTTTTT
>few|.|TRBJ2-2|TRBV5-1
CASSPSVGRGNTGELFF
TGCGCCAGCAGCCCCTCCGTGGGGAGAGGAAACACCGGGGAGCTGTTTTTT
>.|.|TRBJ2-5|TRBV18
CASSLGRSAETQYF
TGTGCCAGCTCACTCGGCAGATCTGCAGAGACCCAGTACTTC
>many|TRBD2|TRBJ2-5|TRBV20-1
CSASSPMVAGGQGETQYF
TGCAGTGCTAGTTCCCCAATGGTAGCGGGGGGGCAAGGAGAGACCCAGTACTTC
>many|.|TRBJ2-7|TRBV6-5
CASSYGQAGQSEQYF
TGTGCCAGCAGTTACGGCCAGGCGGGGCAGTCCGAGCAGTACTTC